The sequence of this T cell receptor (beta chain) was determined in a study of control samples from healthy donors and cancer patients. The CDR3 has 13 amino acids. Germline loops: CDR1 PRHDT, CDR2 FYEKMQ (reference sequence). V was clipped by 1 base and J by 4 bases, with 4 bases between them. Repertoires were generated with immunoSEQ multiplex PCR, while TCRdb's copy carries only in-frame clones and drops some. The table has roughly 120,000 clones, nearly 95% seen once; the top ten hold about 2.6%. V gene TRBV13 combines with J gene TRBJ1-4; D is uncertain. This clonotype originated in a man aged 25 to 40 in good health. Sequencing input: blood. The CDR3 region is CASSLVSNEKLFF. In nucleotides, the CDR3 is TGTGCCAGCAGCTTAGTGAGTAATGAAAAACTGTTTTTT.